This TCR beta chain emerged from a study of OX40 agonist ivuxolimab in advanced cancers. Produced via immunoSEQ multiplex PCR; TCRdb's table is partial and in-frame only. The sample has about 83,000 clones, about 86% seen once. The CDR3 is 14 amino acids. Germline V gene lookup returns CDR1 LNHNV and CDR2 YYDKDF (reference sequence). With V trimmed by 0 bases and J by 8 bases, 5 bases remained unmatched. The chain uses TRBV15 and TRBJ1-2; 8 nucleotides align to TRBD1. Sequences were derived from CD4+ or CD8+ T cells sorted from blood, sampled in a trial of the OX40 agonist ivuxolimab. The TCR was taken from an adult with an advanced solid tumor such as melanoma, head and neck, liver or kidney cancer. The CDR3 loop reads CATSREGQAGGYTF. Here the CDR3 DNA reads TGTGCCACCAGCAGAGAGGGACAGGCCGGAGGCTACACCTTC. Complete variable domain (other parts from reference TRBV15 and TRBJ1-2): DAMVIQNPRYQVTQFGKPVTLSCSQTLNHNVMYWYQQKSSQAPKLLFHYYDKDFNNEADTPDNFQSRRPNTSFCFLDIRSPGLGDTAMYLCATSREGQAGGYTFGSGTRLTVV.